Listed below are T cell receptor beta chains from one sample, sequenced in a study of cytomegalovirus exposure and HLA in healthy donors. This table comes from immunoSEQ multiplex PCR, and its TCRdb copy is limited to in-frame clones, with some not included. The sample gives over 150,000 clones, roughly 71% of which show up once; about 7.9% is in the top ten. Sample: PBMCs. All receptors come from a male donor in good health and CMV-seropositive. Both conserved end residues are part of each CDR3. The D gene is left open where the match is weak. A row's size may be missing; if present it is once, few, many or a size class.

j_call v_call clone_size d_call cdr3_nt cdr3_aa
TRBJ2-1 TRBV5-4 - - TGTGCCAGCAGCTCCTCAGACAATGAGCAGTTCTTC CASSSSDNEQFF
TRBJ2-1 TRBV4-1 - - TGCGCCAGCAGCCATTTTTGGGCGAGCTCCTACAATGAGCAGTTCTTC CASSHFWASSYNEQFF
TRBJ2-7 TRBV5-1 - - TGCGCCAGCAGCGAAAACACCGGGACAACGTACGAGCAGTACTTC CASSENTGTTYEQYF
TRBJ2-1 TRBV7-9 - TRBD2 TGTGCCAGCAGCTTAACGGGGGGGCGCTTGAGTGAGCAGTTCTTC CASSLTGGRLSEQFF
TRBJ1-4 TRBV7-9 - - TGTGCCAGCAGCTCCGCGGGGGGAACTAATGAAAAACTGTTTTTT CASSSAGGTNEKLFF
TRBJ1-1 TRBV30 - - TGTGCCTGGAGTCCGGACTTGAACACTGAAGCTTTCTTT CAWSPDLNTEAFF
TRBJ2-7 TRBV4-1 - TRBD1 TGCGCCAGCAGCCGAGAGGGACAGGGGGCTTTCGAGCAGTACTTC CASSREGQGAFEQYF
TRBJ1-5 TRBV5-5 - - TGTGCCAGCAGCCTGAGACTGAGCAATCAGCCCCAGCATTTT CASSLRLSNQPQHF
TRBJ1-1 TRBV5-1 once - TGCGCCAGCAGCGCCAGGGAAAGGGGACTTGAAGCTTTCTTT CASSARERGLEAFF
TRBJ1-2 TRBV30 once - TGTGCCTGGACCTCAGGAAACTATGGCTACACCTTC CAWTSGNYGYTF
TRBJ1-2 TRBV5-1 few - TGCGCCAGCAGCTTGGACAGCTATGGCTACACCTTC CASSLDSYGYTF
TRBJ2-1 TRBV19 - TRBD2 TGTGCCAGTAGTATACAAAGCGGGGGGCGATATGAGCAGTTCTTC CASSIQSGGRYEQFF
TRBJ2-7 TRBV4-2 - - TGTGCCAGCAGCCAGGTGGTGCGGAACACTTACGAGCAGTACTTC CASSQVVRNTYEQYF
TRBJ1-1 TRBV4-1 few - TGCGCCAGCAGCCAAGCATCTAGGGGTCGAACTGAAGCTTTCTTT CASSQASRGRTEAFF
TRBJ1-1 TRBV11-2 - TRBD1 TGTGCCAGCATCCAGGGGGCTTACACTGAAGCTTTCTTT CASIQGAYTEAFF
TRBJ2-5 TRBV4-3 once TRBD2 TGCGCCAGCAGCCAAGAGCTAGCGGGGATTCAAGAGACCCAGTACTTC CASSQELAGIQETQYF
TRBJ1-1 TRBV18 - - TGTGCCAGCTCACCGGCCCCCGACACTGAAGCTTTCTTT CASSPAPDTEAFF
TRBJ2-3 TRBV7-9 - TRBD2 TGTGCCAGCAGCTCGGGAAGGACTAGCGCCTTAGGGTGGGCAGATACGCAGTATTTT CASSSGRTSALGWADTQYF
TRBJ1-3 TRBV2 few - TGTGCCAGCGGTAGGGAGGTTTTCTCTGGAAACACCATATATTTT CASGREVFSGNTIYF
TRBJ1-1 TRBV9 - - TGTGCCAGCAACGGAGGGGTGAACACTGAAGCTTTCTTT CASNGGVNTEAFF
TRBJ2-3 TRBV29-1 - - TGCAGCGTTAGTATCGGGGGACGGGGCACAGATACGCAGTATTTT CSVSIGGRGTDTQYF
TRBJ1-2 TRBV10-3 - - TGTGCCATCAGTCCCGGACGGGAACACCGCCTAAACTATGGCTACACCTTC CAISPGREHRLNYGYTF
TRBJ1-2 TRBV7-6 once - TGTGCCAGCTCACCGGGGGTAGCTAACTATGGCTACACCTTC CASSPGVANYGYTF
TRBJ1-2 TRBV6-5 few - TGTGCCAGCACCCAGGGCTATGGCTACACCTTC CASTQGYGYTF
TRBJ2-6 TRBV11-2 few - TGTGCCAGCAGCCACGCCGGCAGGGCACTATCTGGGGCCAACGTCCTGACTTTC CASSHAGRALSGANVLTF
TRBJ1-1 TRBV4-1 - - TGCGCCAGCAGCCCCGGGGGTCTGAACACTGAAGCTTTCTTT CASSPGGLNTEAFF
TRBJ2-2 TRBV9 once - TGTGCCAGCAGCGGGGCCACCGGGGAGCTGTTTTTT CASSGATGELFF
TRBJ2-1 TRBV19 - TRBD2 TGTGCCAGTAGTATCGCGGGGGAACACAATGAGCAGTTCTTC CASSIAGEHNEQFF
TRBJ2-5 TRBV6-5 once - TGTGCCAGCAGTTACGGGGGCGGGGGTCGGGAGACCCAGTACTTC CASSYGGGGRETQYF
TRBJ1-1 TRBV6-5 - - TGTGCCAGCAGTTACTCAGAAGGGAGCGCTGAAGCTTTCTTT CASSYSEGSAEAFF
TRBJ2-3 TRBV18 - TRBD2 TGTGCCAGCTCACCAGCTAGCGGGGGGTTCACAGATACGCAGTATTTT CASSPASGGFTDTQYF
TRBJ2-1 TRBV7-9 many TRBD1 TGTGCCAGCAGCCCAAAAAGGACAGGTCCCTACAATGAGCAGTTCTTC CASSPKRTGPYNEQFF
TRBJ2-7 TRBV10-3 once - TGTGCCATCAGTGAGGGGGGACTTTACGAGCAGTACTTC CAISEGGLYEQYF
TRBJ1-6 TRBV7-2 few - TGTGCCAGCAGCTTATCAGGATTGGGTAATTCACCCCTCCACTTT CASSLSGLGNSPLHF
TRBJ1-5 TRBV2 - - TGTGCCAGCAGTGAATCGGGGTATCAGCCCCAGCATTTT CASSESGYQPQHF
TRBJ1-2 TRBV5-1 few - TGCGCCAGCTCCTCTTTGGGCTGGGGCTACACCTTC CASSSLGWGYTF
TRBJ2-6 TRBV4-2 few TRBD2 TGTGCCAGCAGCCAAGTTGTAGCGGGGGAATCTGGGGCCAACGTCCTGACTTTC CASSQVVAGESGANVLTF
TRBJ2-7 TRBV5-5 - - TGTGCCAGCAGCCCAGATGGCGGGACGGGAGCCTACGAGCAGTACTTC CASSPDGGTGAYEQYF
TRBJ1-1 TRBV7-9 - - TGTGCCAGCAGCTTCACCAGGGCAGACACTGAAGCTTTCTTT CASSFTRADTEAFF
TRBJ2-3 TRBV9 once TRBD2 TGTGCCAGCAGCGTAGTTGCGGGGGGAAACACAGATACGCAGTATTTT CASSVVAGGNTDTQYF